This paragraph covers one T cell receptor (beta chain) sequence. Antigen: not known. The sample is drawn from a study of T cell responses to AZD1222 COVID-19 vaccine. Assay: immunoSEQ multiplex PCR; the TCRdb copy retains only in-frame clones and omits some. This table has 83,000 or so clones, more than 75% appearing once. After removal of 5 bases from V and 2 bases from J, the junction contained 6 bases not matched to a gene. This CDR3 is built from 14 residues. The germline gives CDR1 MDHEN, CDR2 SYDVKM. Study results and limitations: Spike-wide coverage was observed for vaccine-associated CD4 TCRs, with dominant responses at 160-218 and 743-854.

The chain recombines TRBV28 with TRBJ2-7, with TRBD1 identical over 7 bases. The TCR comes from an adult in good health. Sequencing was performed on peripheral blood, taken on day 0 of MenACWY control vaccination. The CDR3 reads CASSPTGLPYEQYF. The CDR3 DNA follows: TGTGCCAGCAGTCCGACAGGGCTTCCCTACGAGCAGTACTTC.